This is a list of T cell receptor beta chains from one sample in a study of CD4 T cells in relation to SARS-CoV-2 and coronaviruses. Some clones are missing from TCRdb's copy, which holds only in-frame ones; the method was immunoSEQ multiplex PCR. The sample lists some 40,000 clones, approximately 77% occurring once. These receptors' targets are unknown. Sequencing input: naive CD4+ T cells from PBMCs, cultured in vitro. The receptors shown here come from an adult with COVID-19. Both conserved end residues are part of each CDR3. A D gene is named only where the DNA matches it firmly. The listing skips clone size in some rows; elsewhere it reads once, few, many or a size class.

>-|TRBV9|TRBD2|TRBJ2-1
TGTGCCAGCAGCGACTTGGGGACTAGTTACAATGAGCAGTTCTTC
CASSDLGTSYNEQFF
>once|TRBV29-1|-|TRBJ1-1
TGCAGCGCCTGGACACGGAACACTGAAGCTTTCTTT
CSAWTRNTEAFF
>-|TRBV6-1|-|TRBJ1-2
TGTGCCAGCAGTGAAGAGCCGAGGACCTCCTATGGCTACACCTTC
CASSEEPRTSYGYTF
>-|TRBV27|-|TRBJ2-5
TGTGCCAGCAGTTTAATGGGCGTGCAAGAGACCCAGTACTTC
CASSLMGVQETQYF
>-|TRBV19|-|TRBJ2-3
TGTGCCAGTAGTATAGCTCCAAGCCAGGATACGCAGTATTTT
CASSIAPSQDTQYF
>-|TRBV7-2|-|TRBJ2-6
TGTGCCAGCAGCTTGGACATAAGTCGCTCTGGGGCCAACGTCCTGACTTTC
CASSLDISRSGANVLTF
>-|TRBV6-5|-|TRBJ2-4
TGTGCCAGCAGAGCGGGACAGCGGGGGCCCATTCAGTACTTC
CASRAGQRGPIQYF
>-|TRBV6-5|-|TRBJ1-2
TGTGCCAGCGGGACATATAACTATGGCTACACCTTC
CASGTYNYGYTF
>few|TRBV11-1|-|TRBJ2-7
TGTGCCAGCAGCTTAGAAGGAGGACCCTACGAGCAGTACTTC
CASSLEGGPYEQYF
>-|TRBV5-1|TRBD2|TRBJ2-3
TGCGCCAGCAGCTTGGCCACTAGCGGGAGTGCCACAGATACGCAGTATTTT
CASSLATSGSATDTQYF
>-|TRBV28|-|TRBJ2-3
TGTGCCAGCAACTCGGTAGATACGCAGTATTTT
CASNSVDTQYF
>once|TRBV24-1|-|TRBJ2-2
TGTGCCACCAGTGATACCCAGGCGGCCTGGGGTACCGGGGAGCTGTTTTTT
CATSDTQAAWGTGELFF
>-|TRBV6-5|TRBD2|TRBJ2-1
TGTGCCAGCAGTCCCAGGCAGAGCGGGAACAATGAGCAGTTCTTC
CASSPRQSGNNEQFF
>-|TRBV29-1|-|TRBJ2-2
TGCAGCGCTGAAACCGGGTCCAATAGATACACCGGGGAGCTGTTTTTT
CSAETGSNRYTGELFF
>-|TRBV6-5|-|TRBJ1-5
TGTGCCAGCAGTTACAATGGGGGTAAGCAGCCCCAGCATTTT
CASSYNGGKQPQHF
>once|TRBV30|-|TRBJ2-1
TGTGCCTGGAGTTCTAGATATGAGCAGTTCTTC
CAWSSRYEQFF
>-|TRBV28|-|TRBJ2-1
TGTGCCACCTCCGGGATCACGCCCGGAGGGCAGTTCTTC
CATSGITPGGQFF
>once|TRBV5-1|-|TRBJ2-2
TGCGCCAGCACCGATATCGCGGGGACCGGGGAGCTGTTTTTT
CASTDIAGTGELFF
>-|TRBV4-3|TRBD2|TRBJ2-3
TGCGCCAGCAGCCAAGGACTAGCGGGGACAGATACGCAGTATTTT
CASSQGLAGTDTQYF
>-|TRBV5-5|-|TRBJ2-7
TGTGCCAGCAGCTTGGGGTCAGCCTACGAGCAGTACTTC
CASSLGSAYEQYF
>-|TRBV19|-|TRBJ2-7
TGTGCCAGTAGTATAGCAGACAGTACCTACGAGCAGTACTTC
CASSIADSTYEQYF
>-|TRBV6-2/TRBV6-3|-|TRBJ1-5
TGTGCCAGCAGTTATAGAACAGTAGAACAGCCCCAGCATTTT
CASSYRTVEQPQHF
>few|TRBV11-2|TRBD2|TRBJ2-7
TGTGCCAGCAGCCCAGTCAGCGGGAGCCTATACGAGCAGTACTTC
CASSPVSGSLYEQYF